The next 27 T cell receptor beta chains were all read from a single sample in a study of blood T cells in healthy people across ages (dated by TCRdb to the mid-2010s). The method behind the library was 5' RACE. Sequencing took place on an Illumina HiSeq 2500. A second about 7 to 12 cycle PCR used a sample-barcoded 5' primer and a J-beta primer mix. In-frame beta chains were kept once TCRdb had trimmed the public reads at Q25 with fastp and called clones with MiXCR. Each CDR3 protein appears once, grouped with its most common genes and DNA. The sample contains approximately 900,000 distinct CDR3 sequences, about 27% of them found a single time. Clones ranked in the top ten supply about 9.4% of the sample. These sequences were also reported in another study, on T cells of mothers and their children.

The sequenced sample was blood. All receptors come from a woman between 35 and 50 years old in good health.

Many counts were recorded for this clonotype. The chain recombines TRBV12-3 or TRBV12-4 with TRBJ2-7, with a possible D match to TRBD1 (6 bases). V was trimmed by 2 bases and J by 0 bases, leaving 11 bases between them. The CDR3 consists of 15 residues. The CDR3 sequence is CASSLWGHSSYEQYF. DNA for the CDR3: TGTGCCAGCAGTTTATGGGGACACAGCTCCTACGAGCAGTACTTC.

Many counts were recorded for this clonotype. The chain employs TRBV12-3 or TRBV12-4 and TRBJ2-6; a possible D gene is TRBD1 (5 bases). The CDR3 is made up of 14 amino acids. With 8 bases removed from V and 0 bases from J, the gap between germline ends came to 8 bases. This chain's CDR3 is CASQGFSGANVLTF. CDR3 coding DNA: TGTGCCAGCCAGGGTTTCTCTGGGGCCAACGTCCTGACTTTC.

The gene calls are TRBV12-5 and TRBJ1-1, with a tentative D call TRBD1 (5 bases). The CDR3 spans 18 residues. Germline CDR1 and CDR2: LGHNT and FRNRAP. Trimming removed 2 bases at V and 6 bases at J, with 25 bases between. CDR3 in amino acids: CASGLTPGQLIGRAEAFF. CDR3 nucleotides: TGTGCTAGTGGTTTGACCCCGGGGCAGTTAATCGGGAGGGCTGAAGCTTTCTTT.

J is TRBJ1-1 and V is TRBV30; the D gene is possibly TRBD1 (6 bases). V lost 0 bases to trimming and J lost 1 base, with 6 bases between them. The germline CDR1 and CDR2 sequences are GTSNPN and SVGIG (reference sequence). The CDR3 contains 13 residues. CDR3 sequence: CAWSVQGNTEAFF. DNA of the CDR3: TGTGCCTGGAGTGTACAGGGGAACACTGAAGCTTTCTTT.

With regard to this clonotype: A much larger clone lies one base from this, so it may be a read error. The rearrangement links TRBV6-2 or TRBV6-3 to TRBJ2-1; TRBD1 matches 7 bases. The germline gives CDR1 MNHEY, CDR2 SVGEGT. This CDR3 comprises 16 residues. V lost 6 bases and J lost 5; bases outside the gene matches: 13. CDR3 sequence reads: CASRSPTGTVHNEQFF. The DNA for the CDR3 is TGTGCCAGCAGATCTCCTACCGGGACAGTCCACAATGAGCAGTTCTTC.

This clonotype was observed many times. The chain joins TRBV5-1 to TRBJ2-7; 9 bases match TRBD1. CDR3 length: 14 amino acids. The J segment lost 7 bases and the V segment lost 3 bases, leaving 8 bases of the junction unmatched. CDR1 is SGHRS, CDR2 YFSETQ, per germline. CDR3 loop: CASSSGTGLREQYF. In DNA, the CDR3 is TGCGCCAGCAGCTCCGGGACAGGGCTTCGGGAGCAGTACTTC.

This clonotype has only a few counts. The chain combines TRBV18 with TRBJ1-2; no firm D call. From germline, CDR1 is KGHSH and CDR2 LQKENI. CDR3 length: 16 residues. V shed 0 bases and J shed 2 bases, with 13 bases lying between them. The CDR3 DNA is TGTGCCAGCTCACCACCGGGTTCAGGCAGAAACTATGGCTACACCTTC. Its translation is CASSPPGSGRNYGYTF.

The chain combines TRBV5-1 with TRBJ2-3, with D possibly being TRBD2 (6 bases). In germline, CDR1 is SGHRS, CDR2 YFSETQ. This CDR3 is built from 18 residues. V dropped 3 bases and J dropped 2 bases, with 22 bases sitting between them. The CDR3 region has the DNA TGCGCCAGCAGCTCTCCCGCGAAGCGGCGGGGCTACACAGATACGCAGTATTTT. Residues: CASSSPAKRRGYTDTQYF.

The genes are TRBV28 and TRBJ1-2, with D possibly TRBD1 on 6 matching bases. The germline V gene has CDR1 MDHEN and CDR2 SYDVKM. V was trimmed by 8 bases and J by 9 bases, leaving 16 bases between them. CDR3 length: 12 amino acids. As DNA, the CDR3 is TGTGCCAGCGCCGCGGGGGCCGTGAGCTACACCTTC. This codes for CASAAGAVSYTF.

V usage is TRBV6-5 and J usage is TRBJ2-5; D not resolved. V dropped 0 bases and J dropped 5 bases, with 16 bases sitting between them. The length of the CDR3 is 16 residues. CDR1 MNHEY and CDR2 SVGAGI come from the germline V gene. CDR3 amino acids: CASSYSSQQLGETQYF. The CDR3 DNA is TGTGCCAGCAGTTACTCATCCCAGCAGCTTGGGGAGACCCAGTACTTC.

A few counts support this clonotype. The chain is built from TRBV30 and TRBJ1-2, with D unresolved. Germline loops: CDR1 GTSNPN, CDR2 SVGIG (reference sequence). The CDR3 is 15 amino acids. Trimming took 4 bases from V and 0 from J, leaving 15 bases between them. The CDR3 nucleotides are TGTGCCTGGAATTTACCCGGGAAAGCTAACTATGGCTACACCTTC. Translation: CAWNLPGKANYGYTF. Variable domain in full (rest from reference TRBV30 and TRBJ1-2): SQTIHQWPATLVQPVGSPLSLECTVEGTSNPNLYWYRQAAGRGLQLLFYSVGIGQISSEVPQNLSASRPQDRQFILSSKKLLLSDSGFYLCAWNLPGKANYGYTFGSGTRLTVV.

This clonotype appeared a few times. This rearrangement joins TRBV18 to TRBJ2-3, with TRBD2 matching over 9 bases. J lost 2 bases, V lost 4 bases, and 10 bases had no gene match. The CDR3 totals 17 residues. Germline CDR1 KGHSH, CDR2 LQKENI. CDR3 sequence: CASSRVDLAGTTDTQYF. The CDR3 DNA is TGTGCCAGCTCACGAGTCGATCTAGCGGGGACCACAGATACGCAGTATTTT.

In this sample, this clonotype turned up a few times. A much larger clone is a single base away; this may be a read error. The chain carries TRBV15 and TRBJ2-1; D is uncertain. V was pared by 0 bases and J by 8 bases, with 14 bases between. CDR3 length: 15 amino acids. CDR1 and CDR2 (germline): LNHNV, YYDKDF (reference sequence). The CDR3 protein is CATSRDLGSRHEQFF. Here the CDR3 DNA reads TGTGCCACCAGCAGAGATCTGGGTAGCAGGCATGAGCAGTTCTTC.

This clonotype came up a few times. A much larger clone lies a single base off, so this may be a read error. The rearrangement uses TRBV9 and TRBJ2-5; D gene ambiguous. The CDR3 extends over 15 amino acids. Looked up from germline, CDR1 is SGDLS and CDR2 is YYNGEE. In DNA, the CDR3 is TGTGCCGGCAGCGTAGGACCTCAATCCGAAGAGACCCAGTACTTC. It codes for CAGSVGPQSEETQYF.

V and J are TRBV6-2 or TRBV6-3 and TRBJ1-5; D remains ambiguous. The germline V gene encodes CDR1 MNHEY and CDR2 SVGEGT. Trimming shortened V by 5 bases and J by 2 bases, and 16 bases separated the two germline ends. The CDR3 has 16 residues. Here the CDR3 reads CASSPGVRRGNQPQHF. The CDR3 DNA follows: TGTGCCAGCAGTCCGGGTGTACGGAGGGGCAATCAGCCCCAGCATTTT.

In this sample, this clonotype turned up many times. The chain couples TRBV29-1 to TRBJ1-2; D not certain. V was pared by 3 bases and J by 0 bases, with 8 bases between. The CDR3 loop spans 13 amino acids. From germline, CDR1 is SQVTM and CDR2 ANQGSEA. CDR3 sequence reads: CSVESGSNYGYTF. In nucleotides, the CDR3 is TGCAGCGTTGAGTCCGGCTCTAACTATGGCTACACCTTC.

In its sample, this clonotype was seen many times. The V gene is TRBV20-1, the J gene TRBJ1-1; no reliable D call. The germline V gene encodes CDR1 DFQATT and CDR2 SNEGSKA (reference sequence). The CDR3 runs 12 residues. V lost 4 bases to trimming and J lost 6 bases, with 12 bases between them. CDR3 sequence: CSAKRGGAEAFF. CDR3 sequence (DNA): TGCAGTGCTAAGCGGGGAGGCGCTGAAGCTTTCTTT.

Regarding this clonotype: A clone one base away is much larger, so this may be a read error. This chain joins TRBV27 and TRBJ2-1; TRBD2 agrees at 14 bases. Germline values: CDR1 MNHEY, CDR2 SMNVEV (reference sequence). The CDR3 length is 18 residues. The J segment lost 10 bases and the V segment lost 0 bases, leaving 11 bases of the junction unmatched. This CDR3 is CASSLSTGLAGVAYEQFF. The CDR3 DNA is TGTGCCAGCAGTTTATCGACGGGACTAGCGGGGGTAGCCTACGAGCAGTTCTTC.

J is TRBJ2-1 and V is TRBV7-9, with a possible D match to TRBD2 (6 bases). The length of the CDR3 is 15 residues. V lost 1 base and J 7 bases, leaving 14 bases between the germline ends. Germline V gene data show CDR1 as SEHNR and CDR2 as FQNEAQ (reference sequence). The chain's CDR3 is CASSLEGLQKNEQFF. The CDR3 DNA sequence: TGTGCCAGCAGCTTAGAGGGACTCCAGAAAAATGAGCAGTTCTTC. Based on the CDR3 plus reference TRBV7-9 and TRBJ2-1, the full variable domain is DTGVSQNPRHKITKRGQNVTFRCDPISEHNRLYWYRQTLGQGPEFLTYFQNEAQLEKSRLLSDRFSAERPKGSFSTLEIQRTEQGDSAMYLCASSLEGLQKNEQFFGPGTRLTVL.

Of note for this clonotype: A junction end diverges from the germline sequence, so it may reflect a read error. V gene TRBV12-3 or TRBV12-4 combines with J gene TRBJ2-7; 9 positions match TRBD2. This CDR3 has 13 residues. CDR3 bases: TGTGCCAGCGGTTTGGGACTAGCTTACGAGCAGTACTTC. It encodes CASGLGLAYEQYF.

V usage is TRBV9 and J usage is TRBJ2-7, with D perhaps TRBD2 (5 bases). V was shortened by 2 bases and J by 6 bases, with 12 bases between the two germline ends. CDR3 length equals 13 residues. CDR1 is SGDLS and CDR2 is YYNGEE in the germline V gene. This chain's CDR3 is CASSVAGSGEQYF. CDR3 coding DNA: TGTGCCAGCAGCGTGGCGGGTTCGGGCGAGCAGTACTTC.

This rearrangement joins TRBV5-1 to TRBJ2-1, with D perhaps TRBD2 (5 bases). The germline V gene has CDR1 SGHRS and CDR2 YFSETQ. There are 13 residues in the CDR3. Trimming shortened V by 2 bases and J by 10 bases, and 13 bases separated the two germline ends. The CDR3 DNA reads TGCGCCAGCAGCTTCGGGCTAGCAGAGGAGCAGTTCTTC. Translated, it gives CASSFGLAEEQFF.

This clonotype showed up many times. The V call is TRBV12-3 or TRBV12-4, the J call TRBJ1-2; 9 bases fit TRBD1. This CDR3 comprises 14 residues. J was trimmed by 5 bases and V by 4 bases; bases with no gene match: 5. CDR3 DNA: TGTGCCAGCAGTTATGCCGGGACAGGGTATGGCTACACCTTC. Its protein product is CASSYAGTGYGYTF.

The chain employs TRBV6-5 and TRBJ1-1; no firm D call. The V gene's germline CDR1 is MNHEY and CDR2 SVGAGI. The CDR3 has 14 amino acids. V was pared by 5 bases and J by 2 bases, with 12 bases between. CDR3 loop: CASSLQKVNTEAFF. CDR3 nucleotide sequence: TGTGCCAGCAGTCTACAGAAGGTAAACACTGAAGCTTTCTTT.

This chain links TRBV28 with TRBJ1-2, with unresolved D. Trimming cost V 6 bases and J 0 bases, with 8 bases left between them. CDR3 length: 13 residues. CDR1 is MDHEN, CDR2 SYDVKM, per germline. CDR3 in amino acids: CASRQQANYGYTF. For the CDR3, the DNA is TGTGCCAGCAGGCAGCAAGCTAACTATGGCTACACCTTC.

In its sample, this clonotype was seen a few times. V is TRBV10-3 and J is TRBJ1-2; D is undetermined. This CDR3 has 13 amino acids. Germline lookup yields CDR1 ENHRY and CDR2 SYGVKD. V lost 3 bases, J lost 7 bases, and 12 bases lay in between. CDR3 nucleotides: TGTGCCATCAGTGACACGGGAGGCGGTGGCTACACCTTC. Translating gives CAISDTGGGGYTF.

This sequence joins TRBV28 and TRBJ2-1; 14 bases agree with TRBD2. CDR3 size: 20 residues. Germline V gives CDR1 MDHEN, CDR2 SYDVKM. The junction had 14 bases not matched to a gene; V was cut back by 2 bases and J by 5 bases. CDR3 protein: CASSLLPRTSGGLADNEQFF. The CDR3 DNA sequence: TGTGCCAGCAGTTTACTCCCTAGGACTAGCGGGGGGCTTGCTGACAATGAGCAGTTCTTC.